This TCR beta chain was obtained from a study of blood T cell repertoires in COVID-19. At the level of the study: Donors in the United States, Italy and Spain gave samples during acute or convalescent COVID-19. PBMCs, B-cell-depleted T cells, or T cells were the source of the cDNA or gDNA that made up the material.

This table comes from immunoSEQ multiplex PCR, and its TCRdb copy is limited to in-frame clones, with some not included. Of 300,000 to 400,000 clones listed, about 89% are singletons. Patients at the Seattle site were enrolled during active infection and followed longitudinally. The sequence derives from a woman aged 25-40 years with COVID-19, enrolled during active disease. What was sequenced was peripheral blood.

CDR3 DNA: TGTGCCAGCAGCCAAGAGCACCGGACACAAGAGACCCAGTACTTC. Protein sequence: CASSQEHRTQETQYF. The chain carries TRBV4-2 and TRBJ2-5; TRBD1 is a possible D gene (5 bases). CDR3 length equals 15 residues. Germline V gives CDR1 LGHNA, CDR2 YNFKEQ. Trimming removed 0 bases from V and 2 bases from J, with 10 bases in between.